This T cell receptor beta chain was found in a study of T-cell reconstitution after alpha-beta-depleted transplantation in children. TCRbeta library construction was performed incorporating unique molecular identifiers. MiXCR was run by TCRdb on the PCR reads, yielding one entry per CDR3 protein. Here the sample spans some 350,000 distinct CDR3 sequences, about 9.3% being singletons. This clonotype was recorded a few times. After removal of 0 bases from V and 1 base from J, the junction contained 4 bases not matched to a gene. CDR3 length: 16 amino acids. Germline V gene sequence: CDR1 DFQATT, CDR2 SNEGSKA (reference sequence).

This clonotype was obtained from a human donor who donated a stem cell graft to a child with acute lymphoblastic leukemia. The sequencing used PBMCs from the stem cell graft donor, collected from the stem cell graft. The chain carries TRBV20-1 and TRBJ2-2; 8 positions match TRBD2. The CDR3 loop reads CSARDGLAENTGELFF. The DNA of the CDR3 is TGCAGTGCTAGAGATGGACTAGCCGAGAACACCGGGGAGCTGTTTTTT.